This T cell receptor (beta chain) emerged from a study of identical twins. TCRdb reprocessed the 5' RACE reads via MiXCR and lists one record per CDR3 protein. The sample holds 410,000 or so distinct CDR3 sequences, around 18% seen once. This CDR3 comprises 17 residues. In germline, CDR1 is SGHVS, CDR2 FNYEAQ. Trimming removed 5 bases at V and 5 bases at J, with 22 bases between. The material sequenced was naive T cells sorted from blood. The receptor comes from a man over 45 in good health. The gene calls are TRBV7-6 and TRBJ2-1, with D hard to call. The CDR3 DNA reads TGTGCCAGCAGCCGAGGCCCCCCTATCTTCCAGAACAATGAGCAGTTCTTC. Amino acid sequence: CASSRGPPIFQNNEQFF.